The rows below give T cell receptor beta chains drawn from one sample of a study of regulatory T cells in long-lasting Graves disease. TCRdb fed the multiplex PCR reads into MiXCR, producing one record per CDR3 protein. The table lists 500,000 to 800,000 distinct CDR3 sequences, 25% to 30% of them singletons, with under 55% in the top ten. The source was peripheral blood mononuclear cells (PBMCs), collected when the disease was refractory, from a patient treated with antithyroid drugs. Receptor source: a female donor with Graves disease. Both conserved end residues are part of each CDR3. The D gene is left open where the match is weak. Not every row has a clone size; where given, it reads once, few, many or a size class.

CDR3 protein: CASTLDFGTEAFF
CDR3 DNA: TGTGCCAGCACCCTGGACTTTGGCACTGAAGCTTTCTTT
clone size: few
J gene: TRBJ1-1
D gene: NA
V gene: TRBV7-3

CDR3 protein: CASSLTGVYQPQHF
CDR3 DNA: TGTGCCAGCAGTTTAACAGGGGTGTACCAGCCCCAGCATTTT
clone size: NA
J gene: TRBJ1-5
D gene: TRBD1
V gene: TRBV28

CDR3 protein: CASSHQGRDQPQHF
CDR3 DNA: TGTGCCAGCAGCCACCAGGGAAGAGATCAGCCCCAGCATTTT
clone size: NA
J gene: TRBJ1-5
D gene: NA
V gene: TRBV3-1

CDR3 protein: CASSYSSVAGESGELFF
CDR3 DNA: TGTGCCAGCAGTTACTCCTCAGTAGCGGGAGAGTCGGGGGAGCTGTTTTTT
clone size: few
J gene: TRBJ2-2
D gene: TRBD2
V gene: TRBV6-5

CDR3 protein: CATTSGRFDNEQFF
CDR3 DNA: TGTGCCACAACTAGCGGGAGGTTTGACAATGAGCAGTTCTTC
clone size: NA
J gene: TRBJ2-1
D gene: TRBD2
V gene: TRBV6-1

CDR3 protein: CSARTLRGPSYEQYF
CDR3 DNA: TGCAGTGCTAGAACACTGCGGGGCCCCTCCTACGAGCAGTACTTC
clone size: NA
J gene: TRBJ2-7
D gene: NA
V gene: TRBV20-1

CDR3 protein: CASSLAGGNQETQYF
CDR3 DNA: TGTGCCAGCAGCTTAGCGGGGGGAAATCAAGAGACCCAGTACTTC
clone size: few
J gene: TRBJ2-5
D gene: NA
V gene: TRBV7-6

CDR3 protein: CASSLSGGTDTQYF
CDR3 DNA: TGTGCCAGCAGTTTGAGCGGAGGCACAGATACGCAGTATTTT
clone size: NA
J gene: TRBJ2-3
D gene: NA
V gene: TRBV7-3

CDR3 protein: CAWKVPGTDTQYF
CDR3 DNA: TGTGCCTGGAAAGTCCCCGGCACAGATACGCAGTATTTT
clone size: NA
J gene: TRBJ2-3
D gene: NA
V gene: TRBV30

CDR3 protein: CSVALRERGTEAFF
CDR3 DNA: TGCAGCGTTGCACTTAGAGAGAGGGGCACTGAAGCTTTCTTT
clone size: NA
J gene: TRBJ1-1
D gene: NA
V gene: TRBV29-1

CDR3 protein: CASSPLDRAARPQHF
CDR3 DNA: TGTGCCAGCAGTCCGCTGGACAGGGCGGCTCGGCCCCAGCATTTT
clone size: NA
J gene: TRBJ1-5
D gene: TRBD1
V gene: TRBV28

CDR3 protein: CASSPGQGASSGNTIYF
CDR3 DNA: TGCGCCAGCAGCCCCGGACAGGGTGCTTCATCCGGAAACACCATATATTTT
clone size: NA
J gene: TRBJ1-3
D gene: TRBD1
V gene: TRBV5-1

CDR3 protein: CASSLTGRDNSPLHF
CDR3 DNA: TGTGCCAGCAGCCTGACAGGGAGGGATAATTCACCCCTCCACTTT
clone size: NA
J gene: TRBJ1-6
D gene: TRBD1
V gene: TRBV7-3

CDR3 protein: CASSITGDGELFF
CDR3 DNA: TGTGCCAGTAGTATCACGGGGGACGGGGAGCTGTTTTTT
clone size: NA
J gene: TRBJ2-2
D gene: NA
V gene: TRBV19

CDR3 protein: CSESPGGYLYEQYF
CDR3 DNA: TGCAGCGAATCACCTGGGGGATACCTATACGAGCAGTACTTC
clone size: NA
J gene: TRBJ2-7
D gene: NA
V gene: TRBV29-1

CDR3 protein: CASSDGGNRNQPQHF
CDR3 DNA: TGTGCCAGCAGTGATGGTGGAAATCGCAATCAGCCCCAGCATTTT
clone size: NA
J gene: TRBJ1-5
D gene: NA
V gene: TRBV6-1

CDR3 protein: CASSPPGQLNQPQHF
CDR3 DNA: TGTGCCAGCAGCCCACCGGGACAGCTCAATCAGCCCCAGCATTTT
clone size: few
J gene: TRBJ1-5
D gene: TRBD1
V gene: TRBV7-9

CDR3 protein: CSAPSDRGYGYTF
CDR3 DNA: TGCAGTGCCCCATCGGACAGGGGATATGGCTACACCTTC
clone size: few
J gene: TRBJ1-2
D gene: TRBD1
V gene: TRBV20-1

CDR3 protein: CATTIKVGGNTEAFF
CDR3 DNA: TGTGCCACCACTATAAAAGTGGGGGGGAACACTGAAGCTTTCTTT
clone size: few
J gene: TRBJ1-1
D gene: NA
V gene: TRBV10-3

CDR3 protein: CASSLTRGGLNGYTF
CDR3 DNA: TGTGCCAGCAGTTTAACCCGGGGGGGTTTAAATGGCTACACCTTC
clone size: few
J gene: TRBJ1-2
D gene: NA
V gene: TRBV12-3/TRBV12-4

CDR3 protein: CASSGTGRNTIYF
CDR3 DNA: TGTGCCAGCAGCGGGACAGGGAGAAACACCATATATTTT
clone size: NA
J gene: TRBJ1-3
D gene: TRBD1
V gene: TRBV9

CDR3 protein: CASSQHRGETQYF
CDR3 DNA: TGTGCCAGCAGCCAACACCGGGGGGAGACCCAGTACTTC
clone size: many
J gene: TRBJ2-5
D gene: NA
V gene: TRBV3-1

CDR3 protein: CAISVDSLSVRNQPQHF
CDR3 DNA: TGTGCCATCAGTGTGGACAGCCTGTCGGTACGCAATCAGCCCCAGCATTTT
clone size: few
J gene: TRBJ1-5
D gene: NA
V gene: TRBV10-3

CDR3 protein: CATGTTSGNTIYF
CDR3 DNA: TGTGCCACCGGGACTACCTCTGGAAACACCATATATTTT
clone size: NA
J gene: TRBJ1-3
D gene: NA
V gene: TRBV6-1

CDR3 protein: CASSWLAGSPGYTF
CDR3 DNA: TGTGCCAGCAGTTGGTTGGCGGGTTCTCCTGGCTACACCTTC
clone size: NA
J gene: TRBJ1-2
D gene: NA
V gene: TRBV27

CDR3 protein: CASSLGRNQPQHF
CDR3 DNA: TGTGCCAGCAGCTTAGGCCGCAATCAGCCCCAGCATTTT
clone size: many
J gene: TRBJ1-5
D gene: NA
V gene: TRBV12-3/TRBV12-4

CDR3 protein: CASSFSGKTYEQYF
CDR3 DNA: TGCGCCAGCAGCTTTTCAGGGAAGACGTACGAGCAGTACTTC
clone size: NA
J gene: TRBJ2-7
D gene: NA
V gene: TRBV5-1

CDR3 protein: CASSYSSGTSSYNEQFF
CDR3 DNA: TGTGCCAGCAGTTACTCTAGCGGGACTAGCTCCTACAATGAGCAGTTCTTC
clone size: NA
J gene: TRBJ2-1
D gene: TRBD2
V gene: TRBV6-5

CDR3 protein: CSVRQNNYEQYF
CDR3 DNA: TGCAGCGTGCGACAGAACAACTACGAGCAGTACTTC
clone size: NA
J gene: TRBJ2-7
D gene: NA
V gene: TRBV29-1

CDR3 protein: CATSDAGLADLYEQYF
CDR3 DNA: TGTGCCACCAGTGATGCGGGACTAGCGGACCTATACGAGCAGTACTTC
clone size: NA
J gene: TRBJ2-7
D gene: TRBD2
V gene: TRBV24-1

CDR3 protein: CASSLGIGTADFNQPQHF
CDR3 DNA: TGTGCCAGCAGCTTAGGGATCGGGACAGCTGACTTCAATCAGCCCCAGCATTTT
clone size: NA
J gene: TRBJ1-5
D gene: TRBD1
V gene: TRBV7-8

CDR3 protein: CVWSNPDRVGYTF
CDR3 DNA: TGTGTCTGGAGTAACCCAGACAGGGTCGGCTACACCTTC
clone size: NA
J gene: TRBJ1-2
D gene: TRBD1
V gene: TRBV30